One sample yielded the 18 T cell receptor beta chains listed below, sequenced in a study of control samples from healthy donors and cancer patients (TCRdb year 2020). Receptors were amplified or captured by the immunoSEQ multiplex PCR assay. Imported from immuneACCESS, the table was reduced by TCRdb to in-frame sequences with V and J called. These copies leave out some clones; in studies compared against another copy, an unresolved V gene accounts for under half, and the cause of the remainder is not known. A total of approximately 170,000 clones appear in this sample, around 93% of them only once. Roughly 4.3% of the sample rests with the top ten. The specimen was blood. These TCRs come from a woman aged 55-69 years in good health.

In its sample, this clone was seen once. This chain joins TRBV14 and TRBJ1-1; D unclear. The CDR3 loop spans 13 amino acids. V lost 4 bases to trimming and J lost 8 bases, with 14 bases between them. Per germline, CDR1 SGHDN and CDR2 FVKESK. In nucleotides, the CDR3 is TGTGCCAGCAGCCCCCCTCGGGTGGCCGAAGCTTTCTTT. Protein product: CASSPPRVAEAFF.

This clone was counted a single time. The rearrangement links TRBV30 to TRBJ1-1, with D unresolved. V was trimmed by 2 bases and J by 1 base, leaving 8 bases between them. Looked up from germline, CDR1 is GTSNPN and CDR2 is SVGIG (reference sequence). The CDR3 runs to 13 residues. Here the CDR3 reads CAWSRGTNTEAFF. In DNA form, the CDR3 reads TGTGCCTGGAGTCGGGGTACGAACACTGAAGCTTTCTTT. Combining the CDR3 with reference TRBV30 and TRBJ1-1 gives the whole variable domain SQTIHQWPATLVQPVGSPLSLECTVEGTSNPNLYWYRQAAGRGLQLLFYSVGIGQISSEVPQNLSASRPQDRQFILSSKKLLLSDSGFYLCAWSRGTNTEAFFGQGTRLTVV.

The chain combines TRBV11-1 with TRBJ2-7; D may be TRBD1 (5 bases). CDR1 and CDR2 from the germline V gene are SGHAT and FQDESV (reference sequence). Trimming shortened V by 4 bases and J by 2 bases, and 12 bases separated the two germline ends. The CDR3 length is 14 residues. CDR3 coding DNA: TGTGCCAGCAGCTCTTTTCAGGGAACCTACGAGCAGTACTTC. It specifies CASSSFQGTYEQYF.

The chain carries TRBV29-1 and TRBJ2-3; the D gene could be TRBD1 or TRBD2 (6 bases each). V was trimmed by 7 bases and J by 2 bases, leaving 22 bases between them. The CDR3 runs 16 residues. Germline V gene sequence: CDR1 SQVTM, CDR2 ANQGSEA. The CDR3 loop is CSGARGGMSTTDTQYF. The CDR3 DNA sequence: TGCAGCGGTGCCCGAGGGGGGATGAGTACCACAGATACGCAGTATTTT.

The gene calls are TRBV7-9 and TRBJ1-4; 7 nucleotides match TRBD1. The CDR3 has 13 amino acids. The trim removed 5 bases at V and 7 bases at J, leaving 4 bases unmatched. Germline V CDR1 and CDR2: SEHNR, FQNEAQ (reference sequence). In DNA form, the CDR3 reads TGTGCCAGCAGCACTGGGACAGTTGAAAAACTGTTTTTT. Translation gives CASSTGTVEKLFF.

Note on this clone: Germline is not matched at one junction end, which may reflect a read error. Other DNA sequences from this sample encode an identical CDR3 as well. The rearrangement links TRBV5-5 to TRBJ1-5; D gene uncertain. Germline V gene sequence: CDR1 SGHKS, CDR2 YYEKEE (reference sequence). The CDR3 is 15 amino acids. The CDR3 DNA reads as TGTGCCAGCAACATTTTTCCTCTTAGCAATCAGCCCCAACATTTT. Protein: CASNIFPLSNQPQHF.

The V call is TRBV11-3, the J call TRBJ1-1; D unclear. V lost 8 bases and J lost 3, with 13 bases in between. There are 13 residues in the CDR3. Germline loops: CDR1 SGHNT, CDR2 YENEEA. The CDR3 spells CASGWGTDTEAFF. As DNA, the CDR3 is TGTGCCAGCGGGTGGGGTACGGACACTGAAGCTTTCTTT.

This chain joins TRBV5-1 and TRBJ2-5; TRBD1 aligns across 8 bases. Germline V CDR1 and CDR2: SGHRS, YFSETQ. The CDR3 is 14 residues long. V lost 4 bases to trimming and J lost 2 bases; unmatched junction nucleotides: 4. The CDR3 DNA reads as TGCGCCAGCAGCCTCGGGACAGGACAAGAGACCCAGTACTTC. Its translation is CASSLGTGQETQYF.

The chain carries TRBV13 and TRBJ2-5; TRBD1 matches at 7 bases. The germline V gene encodes CDR1 PRHDT and CDR2 FYEKMQ (reference sequence). J gave up 5 bases and V 4 bases, and 7 bases lay outside the gene matches. The CDR3 has 14 residues. The CDR3 region has the DNA TGTGCCAGCAGCTCCCGGACAGGTTGGGAGACCCAGTACTTC. The encoded protein is CASSSRTGWETQYF.

The chain recombines TRBV6-1 with TRBJ1-5, with 8 bases fitting TRBD1. The length of the CDR3 is 15 residues. The V segment lost 2 bases and the J segment 4 bases; nucleotides outside the gene matches: 4. Germline CDR1 reads MNHNS; CDR2 reads SASEGT. CDR3 residues: CASSEIRDRNQPQHF. The CDR3 region has the DNA TGTGCCAGCAGTGAAATTAGGGACAGGAATCAGCCCCAGCATTTT.

The rearrangement links TRBV24-1 to TRBJ1-2, with D perhaps matching TRBD1 (6 bases). The CDR3 has 14 amino acids. Germline assignment: CDR1 KGHDR and CDR2 SFDVKD. V lost 7 bases and J 1 base, leaving 12 bases between the germline ends. This chain's CDR3 is CATSSGDLNYGYTF. CDR3 DNA sequence: TGTGCCACCAGCTCAGGGGACCTTAACTATGGCTACACCTTC.

The chain is built from TRBV13 and TRBJ2-5; D possibly corresponds to TRBD1 (7 bases). The CDR3 is 16 residues long. Trimming pared 5 bases from V and 5 bases from J, leaving 21 bases between. Germline CDR1 and CDR2: PRHDT and FYEKMQ (reference sequence). CDR3 nucleotides: TGTGCCAGCAGCACCCCAGGGGGGAAAGGGGCGGAGACCCAGTACTTC. It yields the protein CASSTPGGKGAETQYF.

The gene calls are TRBV7-3 and TRBJ2-5; TRBD1 agrees at 11 bases. CDR1 is SGHTA and CDR2 is FQGTGA in the germline V gene. V trimming: 5 bases; J trimming: 5 bases; junction bases outside the gene matches: 7. The CDR3 extends over 15 amino acids. The CDR3 loop is CASSPGQGAFETQYF. The CDR3 bases are TGTGCCAGCAGCCCAGGACAGGGGGCTTTCGAGACCCAGTACTTC.

The chain links TRBV15 to TRBJ2-5; no clear D gene. Trimming shortened V by 0 bases and J by 3 bases, and 20 bases separated the two germline ends. The CDR3 has 18 residues. Germline CDR1 LNHNV, CDR2 YYDKDF (reference sequence). The CDR3 reads CATSRDRLLHEDKETQYF. The CDR3 DNA follows: TGTGCCACCAGCAGAGATCGATTGCTTCACGAAGATAAAGAGACCCAGTACTTC.

CDR3 region: CASSQAMTGLTAYEQYF. In nucleotides, the CDR3 is TGTGCCAGCAGCCAAGCGATGACAGGGCTCACGGCCTACGAGCAGTACTTC. This sequence joins TRBV4-2 and TRBJ2-7; 7 bases line up with TRBD1. This CDR3 has 17 residues. The junction had 11 bases not matched to a gene; V was cut back by 1 base and J by 2 bases. CDR1 is LGHNA and CDR2 is YNFKEQ in the germline V gene.

This chain connects TRBV19 to TRBJ1-4; perhaps TRBD1 as D (5 bases). Trimming removed 7 bases from V and 2 bases from J, with 14 bases in between. There are 15 residues in the CDR3. The germline V gene encodes CDR1 LNHDA and CDR2 SQIVND (reference sequence). The CDR3 region is CASTQTRGTNEKLFF. The CDR3 region has the DNA TGTGCCAGTACCCAGACTCGGGGGACTAATGAAAAACTGTTTTTT.

This rearrangement joins TRBV30 to TRBJ1-1; D is uncertain. The CDR3 is made up of 11 amino acids. Germline CDR1 is GTSNPN and CDR2 is SVGIG (reference sequence). Between the trimmed V and J ends, which lost 4 bases and 7 bases, there was a span of 10 bases. The DNA of the CDR3 is TGTGCCTGGATTGGTTGGGGTGAAGCTTTCTTT. It translates to CAWIGWGEAFF.

This rearrangement joins TRBV7-9 to TRBJ1-1; D not certain. V dropped 6 bases and J dropped 3 bases, with 8 bases sitting between them. This CDR3 region has 12 residues. The V gene's germline CDR1 is SEHNR and CDR2 FQNEAQ (reference sequence). CDR3 nucleotides: TGTGCCAGCAGTTTTATAGACACTGAAGCTTTCTTT. Translation gives CASSFIDTEAFF. The full variable domain, with the rest looked up from reference TRBV7-9 and TRBJ1-1, is DTGVSQNPRHKITKRGQNVTFRCDPISEHNRLYWYRQTLGQGPEFLTYFQNEAQLEKSRLLSDRFSAERPKGSFSTLEIQRTEQGDSAMYLCASSFIDTEAFFGQGTRLTVV.